The 11 T cell receptor beta chains given below trace back to one sample, sequenced in a study of shared clonotypes between healthy human individuals. The assay was immunoSEQ multiplex PCR, and TCRdb's table has in-frame clones only and misses some. Of over a million clones listed, around 78% are singletons. The sequenced sample was memory CD4+ T cells from PBMCs. Subset of the sample: CD45RA-negative fraction. The receptors come from a man aged 18 to 35 in good health. Some clones in this sample may be carry-over from other donors' samples.

This chain uses TRBV7-9 with TRBJ2-6; 9 nucleotides agree with TRBD1. CDR3 length: 12 amino acids. V trimming: 8 bases; J trimming: 12 bases; junction bases outside the gene matches: 5. Per germline, CDR1 SEHNR and CDR2 FQNEAQ (reference sequence). CDR3 bases: TGTGCCAGCCGGACAGGGGAGGTCGTCCTGACTTTC. Its protein product is CASRTGEVVLTF.

The chain links TRBV5-1 to TRBJ2-5; D remains unclear. This CDR3 comprises 14 residues. CDR1 is SGHRS, CDR2 YFSETQ, per germline. Trimming removed 0 bases from V and 3 bases from J, with 9 bases in between. CDR3 amino acids: CASSLVPPKETQYF. The DNA of the CDR3 is TGCGCCAGCAGCTTGGTACCACCCAAAGAGACCCAGTACTTC.

This clone was seen many times. The chain is built from TRBV7-7 and TRBJ2-5; D perhaps matches TRBD1 (6 bases). The germline CDR1 and CDR2 sequences are SSHAT and FNYEAQ (reference sequence). V dropped 0 bases and J dropped 7 bases, with 12 bases sitting between them. The CDR3 runs to 14 residues. CDR3 amino acids: CASSLAGTLGTQYF. CDR3 nucleotides: TGTGCCAGCAGCTTAGCCGGGACACTAGGGACCCAGTACTTC.

The V gene is TRBV5-8, the J gene TRBJ2-1; 11 positions match TRBD1. The V gene end was trimmed by 7 bases and the J gene end by 9 bases; junction bases not matched to a gene: 15. Germline lookup yields CDR1 SGHTS and CDR2 YDEGEE. CDR3 length: 16 amino acids. The CDR3 loop is CASSEPPGQGGFEQFF. Written as DNA, the CDR3 is TGTGCCAGCTCCGAACCGCCGGGACAGGGGGGATTTGAGCAGTTCTTC.

The gene calls are TRBV5-1 and TRBJ2-2; D may be TRBD2 (5 bases). V lost 0 bases and J 7 bases, leaving 16 bases between the germline ends. CDR3 size: 16 residues. Germline loops: CDR1 SGHRS, CDR2 YFSETQ. The CDR3 nucleotides read TGCGCCAGCAGCTTGGCGGGTGTAGGAGGAGGCGGGGAGCTGTTTTTT. Residues: CASSLAGVGGGGELFF.

The V gene is TRBV5-1, the J gene TRBJ2-1; D possibly corresponds to TRBD1 (5 bases). V dropped 0 bases and J dropped 6 bases, with 10 bases sitting between them. Germline values: CDR1 SGHRS, CDR2 YFSETQ. CDR3 length: 14 amino acids. The CDR3 reads CASSLEPGSNEQFF. CDR3 nucleotide sequence: TGCGCCAGCAGCTTGGAGCCAGGGTCCAATGAGCAGTTCTTC.

This clone was counted between two and nine times. This sequence joins TRBV11-2 and TRBJ2-3; D is undetermined. V lost 8 bases, J lost 4 bases, and 16 bases lay in between. Germline V gene data show CDR1 as SGHAT and CDR2 as FQNNGV. CDR3 length equals 14 residues. The CDR3 loop is CASRAAVWADTQYF. CDR3 nucleotide sequence: TGTGCCAGCCGGGCGGCGGTGTGGGCAGATACGCAGTATTTT.

This clone was seen a handful of times. The chain uses TRBV23-1 and TRBJ1-2, with D perhaps TRBD1 (6 bases). TRBV23-1 is flagged as an ORF with uncertain function. There are 16 residues in the CDR3. V was trimmed by 3 bases and J by 4 bases, leaving 18 bases between them. In DNA form, the CDR3 reads TGCGCCAGCAGTCATTGGAGACAGGCCTTGTTCTATGGCTACACCTTC. Its translation is CASSHWRQALFYGYTF.

This clone was found many times. The rearrangement links TRBV15 to TRBJ2-1; D tentatively reads TRBD1 or TRBD2 (5 bases each). V was trimmed by 1 base and J by 8 bases, leaving 18 bases between them. The CDR3 consists of 16 residues. Germline V gene data show CDR1 as LNHNV and CDR2 as YYDKDF (reference sequence). CDR3 DNA: TGTGCCACCAGCAGAGTTTTAGAGGGGCTTGGGGATGAGCAGTTCTTC. Its protein is CATSRVLEGLGDEQFF.

This clone has only a few counts. J is TRBJ2-5 and V is TRBV18; the match to TRBD1 covers 7 bases. The CDR3 sequence is 13 residues long. Germline V gene data show CDR1 as KGHSH and CDR2 as LQKENI. J lost 5 bases, V lost 6 bases, and 6 bases had no gene match. The CDR3 DNA reads TGTGCCAGCTCTCTGGACAGGCACGAGACCCAGTACTTC. This gives the protein CASSLDRHETQYF.

This clone was counted at least ten times. The chain uses TRBV27 and TRBJ2-1; D is undetermined. Germline loops: CDR1 MNHEY, CDR2 SMNVEV (reference sequence). The CDR3 runs 12 residues. The V and J ends lost 2 bases and 10 bases respectively, with 9 bases between them. CDR3 amino acids: CASSLGGGEQFF. CDR3 bases: TGTGCCAGCAGTTTAGGCGGTGGGGAGCAGTTCTTC.